The 21 T cell receptor beta chains listed next were all sequenced from one sample in a study of blood T cell repertoires in COVID-19. Repertoires were generated with immunoSEQ multiplex PCR, while TCRdb's copy carries only in-frame clones and drops some. Among about 81,000 clones, about 95% were seen once, and the ten largest hold less than 5%. The specimen sequenced was peripheral blood. These receptors came from a human donor with active COVID-19. The donor label of this sample is uncertain.

The V gene is TRBV5-4, the J gene TRBJ2-6; 8 bases are a match to TRBD1. This CDR3 has 18 residues. Germline V gene sequence: CDR1 SGHNT, CDR2 YYREEE (reference sequence). The trim removed 3 bases at V and 2 bases at J, leaving 10 bases unmatched. The CDR3: CASSSIDRGFTGANVLTF. The CDR3 DNA is TGTGCCAGCAGCTCAATCGACAGGGGATTCACTGGGGCCAACGTCCTGACTTTC.

V gene TRBV20-1 combines with J gene TRBJ2-4; D may be TRBD1 (5 bases). The CDR3 is 13 amino acids. Looked up from germline, CDR1 is DFQATT and CDR2 is SNEGSKA (reference sequence). V lost 3 bases and J 3 bases, leaving 9 bases between the germline ends. CDR3 amino acids: CSASSGYKNIQYF. The CDR3 DNA reads as TGCAGTGCTAGTTCAGGGTACAAAAACATTCAGTACTTC.

The chain links TRBV7-9 to TRBJ1-1; 9 bases agree with TRBD1. CDR1 SEHNR and CDR2 FQNEAQ come from the germline V gene (reference sequence). The CDR3 runs to 14 residues. The ends lost 2 bases at V and 10 bases at J; junction bases unmatched: 8. CDR3 in DNA: TGTGCCAGCAGCTTATCGGGACAGGGTTCAGTAGCTTTCTTT. Its translation: CASSLSGQGSVAFF.

J is TRBJ2-5 and V is TRBV18, with TRBD2 as a possible D gene (6 bases). The germline V gene encodes CDR1 KGHSH and CDR2 LQKENI. The CDR3 has 16 residues. Trimming removed 2 bases at V and 1 base at J, with 14 bases between. CDR3 DNA sequence: TGTGCCAGCTCACCAGGTTGGCGGGATGCCCAAGAGACCCAGTACTTC. The encoded protein is CASSPGWRDAQETQYF.

The chain is built from TRBV7-9 and TRBJ2-7, with a possible D match to TRBD1 (6 bases). This CDR3 has 13 residues. The V gene lost 6 bases and the J gene lost 3 bases, with 12 bases spanning the gap. Germline-derived CDR1 and CDR2 are SEHNR and FQNEAQ (reference sequence). The CDR3 protein is CASRSSGDYEQYF. The CDR3, as DNA: TGTGCCAGCAGATCCTCAGGGGACTACGAGCAGTACTTC.

The V gene is TRBV9, the J gene TRBJ2-2; TRBD1 aligns across 8 bases. The V segment lost 0 bases and the J segment 2 bases; nucleotides outside the gene matches: 3. The CDR3 is made up of 16 amino acids. Germline CDR1 SGDLS, CDR2 YYNGEE. CDR3 nucleotides: TGTGCCAGCAGCGTAGTACCAGGGGGCAACACCGGGGAGCTGTTTTTT. It is translated as CASSVVPGGNTGELFF.

The chain recombines TRBV10-3 with TRBJ2-3; 7 nucleotides line up with TRBD2. The CDR3 loop spans 17 amino acids. The junction had 10 bases not matched to a gene; V was cut back by 3 bases and J by 1 base. Germline V lookup: CDR1 ENHRY, CDR2 SYGVKD. In nucleotides, the CDR3 is TGTGCCATCAGTGATTCACCGGGACTAACGGGCACAGATACGCAGTATTTT. Amino acid sequence: CAISDSPGLTGTDTQYF.

This clone was seen only once. The rearrangement joins TRBV19 to TRBJ1-4; no firm D call. Per germline, CDR1 LNHDA and CDR2 SQIVND (reference sequence). Trimming stripped 7 bases from V and 4 bases from J, with 10 bases between. The CDR3 runs 13 residues. Here the CDR3 reads CASNGQINEKLFF. CDR3 nucleotides: TGTGCCAGTAATGGGCAGATTAATGAAAAACTGTTTTTT.

The chain uses TRBV28 and TRBJ2-7, with 10 bases aligning to TRBD2. V trimming: 6 bases; J trimming: 6 bases; junction bases outside the gene matches: 8. The germline gives CDR1 MDHEN, CDR2 SYDVKM. CDR3 length equals 14 residues. CDR3 DNA sequence: TGTGCCAGCAGCCAACCTAGCGGGAGCTCCGAGCAGTACTTC. Residues: CASSQPSGSSEQYF.

This clone was recorded only once. The chain links TRBV27 to TRBJ2-1, with TRBD2 matching over 8 bases. Trimming removed 11 bases from V and 9 bases from J; junction bases left unmatched: 3. CDR3 length: 10 residues. The germline V gene encodes CDR1 MNHEY and CDR2 SMNVEV (reference sequence). The DNA of the CDR3 is TGTGCCTCGGGGGGGAGTGAGCAGTTCTTC. Its protein is CASGGSEQFF.

The chain joins TRBV9 to TRBJ2-5, with a possible D match to TRBD1 (6 bases). Germline V gene data show CDR1 as SGDLS and CDR2 as YYNGEE. This CDR3 spans 15 amino acids. The germline V and J ends were trimmed by 3 bases and 0 bases, with 12 bases remaining between them. The CDR3 DNA follows: TGTGCCAGCAGCGCAGTGACAGGAAACCAAGAGACCCAGTACTTC. Its protein product is CASSAVTGNQETQYF.

The genes are TRBV5-1 and TRBJ2-1, with 11 positions matching TRBD1. This CDR3 comprises 15 residues. V trimming: 4 bases; J trimming: 9 bases; junction bases outside the gene matches: 9. CDR1 and CDR2 (germline): SGHRS, YFSETQ. CDR3 loop: CASSPAGQGAGEQFF. Written as DNA, the CDR3 is TGCGCCAGCAGCCCGGCCGGACAGGGGGCAGGTGAGCAGTTCTTC. Using reference TRBV5-1 and TRBJ2-1 for the parts outside the CDR3, the full variable domain is KAGVTQTPRYLIKTRGQQVTLSCSPISGHRSVSWYQQTPGQGLQFLFEYFSETQRNKGNFPGRFSGRQFSNSRSEMNVSTLELGDSALYLCASSPAGQGAGEQFFGPGTRLTVL.

The chain links TRBV12-5 to TRBJ2-2; perhaps TRBD2 as D (5 bases). This CDR3 has 17 amino acids. V was pared by 0 bases and J by 5 bases, with 16 bases between. In germline, CDR1 is LGHNT, CDR2 FRNRAP. The DNA of the CDR3 is TGTGCTAGTGGTTTGGTCCTAACCGGGGAGCGAACCGGGGAGCTGTTTTTT. Its translation is CASGLVLTGERTGELFF. Full variable domain (outside the CDR3, taken from reference TRBV12-5 and TRBJ2-2): DARVTQTPRHKVTEMGQEVTMRCQPILGHNTVFWYRQTMMQGLELLAYFRNRAPLDDSGMPKDRFSAEMPDATLATLKIQPSEPRDSAVYFCASGLVLTGERTGELFFGEGSRLTVL.

This sequence joins TRBV9 and TRBJ1-4; D may be TRBD1 (5 bases). V shed 0 bases and J shed 3 bases, with 9 bases lying between them. Per the germline V gene, CDR1 is SGDLS and CDR2 is YYNGEE. The CDR3 spans 15 residues. The CDR3 protein is CASSVGGVANEKLFF. The CDR3 bases are TGTGCCAGCAGCGTAGGGGGGGTGGCTAATGAAAAACTGTTTTTT.

The CDR3 sequence is CASSEGTGFGRSYEQYF. In DNA form, the CDR3 reads TGTGCCAGCAGCGAGGGGACAGGGTTTGGACGCTCCTACGAGCAGTACTTC. This chain uses TRBV9 with TRBJ2-7; 9 nucleotides align to TRBD1. With V trimmed by 3 bases and J by 0 bases, 10 bases remained unmatched. The length of the CDR3 is 17 residues. Germline V gene data show CDR1 as SGDLS and CDR2 as YYNGEE.

The table lists this clone with a count of one. This chain uses TRBV5-1 with TRBJ2-1; TRBD2 agrees at 9 bases. Germline CDR1 is SGHRS and CDR2 is YFSETQ. J was trimmed by 4 bases and V by 4 bases; bases with no gene match: 9. There are 16 residues in the CDR3. CDR3 residues: CASSPKAGGPYNEQFF. The CDR3 nucleotides are TGCGCCAGCAGCCCTAAAGCGGGAGGACCTTACAATGAGCAGTTCTTC.

The J gene is TRBJ1-2, the V gene TRBV6-5, with a possible D match to TRBD1 (6 bases). CDR1 and CDR2 from the germline V gene are MNHEY and SVGAGI. The V gene lost 6 bases and the J gene lost 3 bases, with 17 bases spanning the gap. The CDR3 has 15 residues. The CDR3 nucleotides read TGTGCCAGCAGCCGACAGGCTGATGGGGACTATGGCTACACCTTC. Translation gives CASSRQADGDYGYTF.

CDR3 sequence: CASSLEPTGGYGYTF. CDR3 in DNA: TGCGCCAGCAGCTTGGAACCGACGGGAGGCTATGGCTACACCTTC. The chain couples TRBV5-1 to TRBJ1-2; D not resolved. The germline gives CDR1 SGHRS, CDR2 YFSETQ. The CDR3 extends over 15 amino acids. V lost 0 bases to trimming and J lost 4 bases, with 13 bases between them. Full variable domain (remainder filled in from reference TRBV5-1 and TRBJ1-2): KAGVTQTPRYLIKTRGQQVTLSCSPISGHRSVSWYQQTPGQGLQFLFEYFSETQRNKGNFPGRFSGRQFSNSRSEMNVSTLELGDSALYLCASSLEPTGGYGYTFGSGTRLTVV.

The genes are TRBV7-9 and TRBJ2-2; 10 bases are shared with TRBD1. V lost 5 bases, J lost 7 bases, and 7 bases stayed unmatched. Germline CDR1 reads SEHNR; CDR2 reads FQNEAQ (reference sequence). This CDR3 is built from 15 residues. CDR3 nucleotide sequence: TGTGCCAGCAGCGAAGGGACAGGGGCGGTCGGGGAGCTGTTTTTT. Residues: CASSEGTGAVGELFF.

The gene calls are TRBV6-5 and TRBJ2-4, with 8 nucleotides matching TRBD1. Germline CDR1 MNHEY, CDR2 SVGAGI. The CDR3 is 16 residues long. The junction had 7 bases not matched to a gene; V was cut back by 0 bases and J by 6 bases. The CDR3 sequence: CASSYSRQGAGNIQYF. The CDR3 DNA reads as TGTGCCAGCAGTTACTCTAGGCAGGGGGCTGGAAACATTCAGTACTTC.

The chain employs TRBV5-1 and TRBJ1-5; 8 nucleotides agree with TRBD1. The CDR3 sequence is 18 residues long. J was trimmed by 1 base and V by 1 base; bases with no gene match: 10. Per the germline V gene, CDR1 is SGHRS and CDR2 is YFSETQ. For the CDR3, the DNA is TGCGCCAGCAGCTTGCTGGACAGGGCCGGTAGGAGCAATCAGCCCCAGCATTTT. Amino acids: CASSLLDRAGRSNQPQHF.